Sequencing of this T cell receptor beta chain was carried out in a study of cytotoxic CD8 clonotypes in ibrutinib-treated CLL. This clone was found a few times. Its antigen is unidentified. Using immunoSEQ multiplex PCR, the repertoire was profiled, and TCRdb retains in-frame clones only, with some absent. Among under 300,000 clones listed, 60% to 75% were seen once. Germline V gene data show CDR1 as SQVTM and CDR2 as ANQGSEA. The CDR3 has 13 residues. V was clipped by 7 bases and J by 3 bases, with 15 bases between them. Findings and caveats of the study: Ibrutinib response saw clonality rise, and progression saw it return toward baseline. Sampling of sustained-remission and progressing patients occurred at differing times.

The sample was PBMCs, taken after 24 months of ibrutinib treatment. The V and J genes are TRBV29-1 and TRBJ1-2; D is perhaps TRBD1 (6 bases). The receptor was isolated from a human donor with chronic lymphocytic leukemia. The CDR3 DNA is TGCAGCGGGAGGAACAGGGACGACTATGGCTACACCTTC. Translation gives CSGRNRDDYGYTF. Combining the CDR3 with reference TRBV29-1 and TRBJ1-2 gives the whole variable domain SAVISQKPSRDICQRGTSLTIQCQVDSQVTMMFWYRQQPGQSLTLIATANQGSEATYESGFVIDKFPISRPNLTFSTLTVSNMSPEDSSIYLCSGRNRDDYGYTFGSGTRLTVV.